Sequencing of this TCR beta chain was carried out in a study of T-cell reconstitution after alpha-beta-depleted transplantation in children. Researchers prepared the TCRbeta library using unique molecular identifiers, the study reports. TCRdb reprocessed the PCR reads with MiXCR, giving one entry per CDR3 protein. The sample has over 300,000 distinct CDR3 sequences, 10% to 13% seen once. V was pared by 1 base and J by 3 bases, with 7 bases between. The CDR3 has 14 residues. This clonotype showed up many times. Sequenced material: PBMCs from the stem cell graft donor, taken from the stem cell graft. The chain uses TRBV12-3 or TRBV12-4 and TRBJ2-1; possibly TRBD1 for D (6 bases). The receptor was isolated from a human donor who donated a stem cell graft to a child with acute lymphoblastic leukemia. This chain's CDR3 is CASSLGTVYNEQFF. The CDR3 DNA follows: TGTGCCAGCAGTTTAGGGACAGTCTACAATGAGCAGTTCTTC.